One sample yielded the 15 T cell receptor beta chains listed below, sequenced in a study of shared clonotypes between healthy human individuals. Data came from immunoSEQ multiplex PCR; TCRdb stores just in-frame clones and leaves some out. The table includes under 1,100,000 clones, about 76% detected once. Sequences were obtained from memory CD4+ T cells sorted from blood. As for subset: CD45RA-negative fraction. The receptors were gathered from a man aged 18 to 29 in good health.

Note on this clone: The junction does not match germline at one end; this may be a read error. V is TRBV30 and J is TRBJ1-1, with 7 bases that match TRBD1. The CDR3 extends over 13 amino acids. CDR1 GTSNPN and CDR2 SVGIG come from the germline V gene (reference sequence). The CDR3 nucleotides read TGTGCCTGGAGTGCGACAGGGAGGACTGAAACTTTCTTT. This gives the protein CAWSATGRTETFF.

The V gene is TRBV5-4, the J gene TRBJ1-1; D is unresolved. V lost 0 bases and J 7 bases, leaving 4 bases between the germline ends. This CDR3 is built from 11 residues. Germline CDR1 is SGHNT and CDR2 is YYREEE (reference sequence). As DNA, the CDR3 is TGTGCCAGCAGCTTGGGGGGTGAAGCTTTCTTT. Protein product: CASSLGGEAFF. The variable domain in full, completed from reference TRBV5-4 and TRBJ1-1, reads ETGVTQSPTHLIKTRGQQVTLRCSSQSGHNTVSWYQQALGQGPQFIFQYYREEENGRGNFPPRFSGLQFPNYSSELNVNALELDDSALYLCASSLGGEAFFGQGTRLTVV.

In the case of this clone: One junction end does not reproduce the germline sequence, and a read error may be involved. This chain uses TRBV29-1 with TRBJ1-2; TRBD1 might be the D (5 bases). The CDR3 is made up of 14 amino acids. In germline, CDR1 is SQVTM, CDR2 ANQGSEA. The CDR3 nucleotides read TGCAGCGTCGAAGGGGCCAACCCGTACTATGGCTACACCTTC. Translating it yields CSVEGANPYYGYTF.

This rearrangement joins TRBV30 to TRBJ1-4; D call uncertain. Looked up from germline, CDR1 is GTSNPN and CDR2 is SVGIG (reference sequence). This CDR3 is built from 13 residues. V gave up 7 bases and J gave up 0 bases, with 9 bases separating them. DNA of the CDR3: TGTGCCTCCCCGGGGTCAACTAATGAAAAACTGTTTTTT. Protein product: CASPGSTNEKLFF.

The chain joins TRBV29-1 to TRBJ1-3, with D maybe TRBD1 (5 bases). Germline CDR1 is SQVTM and CDR2 is ANQGSEA. The CDR3 has 12 residues. V was clipped by 6 bases and J by 0 bases, with 6 bases between them. CDR3 amino acids: CSVQVSGNTIYF. DNA for the CDR3: TGCAGCGTACAGGTCTCTGGAAACACCATATATTTT.

The J gene is TRBJ1-5, the V gene TRBV19; D is undetermined. Trimming stripped 5 bases from V and 6 bases from J, with 11 bases between. The germline gives CDR1 LNHDA, CDR2 SQIVND (reference sequence). The CDR3 runs 13 residues. CDR3 residues: CASSSGESQPQHF. As DNA, the CDR3 is TGTGCCAGTAGTTCCGGGGAGAGTCAGCCCCAGCATTTT.

This rearrangement joins TRBV2 to TRBJ2-7; 8 positions match TRBD1. CDR1 is SNHLY, CDR2 FYNNEI, per germline. The CDR3 totals 15 residues. V was clipped by 2 bases and J by 2 bases; unmatched bases: 5. Here the CDR3 reads CASSELGQGPYEQYF. In DNA form, the CDR3 reads TGTGCCAGCAGTGAATTAGGACAGGGACCCTACGAGCAGTACTTC.

The V and J genes are TRBV5-4 and TRBJ1-6; D is ambiguous. Per the germline V gene, CDR1 is SGHNT and CDR2 is YYREEE (reference sequence). The CDR3 has 13 amino acids. The V end was cut by 0 bases, the J end by 8 bases, with 6 bases between. CDR3 protein: CASSLVWDSPLHF. The CDR3 region has the DNA TGTGCCAGCAGCTTGGTTTGGGATTCACCCCTCCACTTT.

This clone turned up a few times. V gene TRBV5-1 combines with J gene TRBJ2-1; weak D call: TRBD1 (5 bases). Germline CDR1 SGHRS, CDR2 YFSETQ. V was cut by 1 base and J by 7 bases, with 12 bases left in between. The CDR3 length is 14 residues. This CDR3 is CASSLQGLENEQFF. CDR3 in DNA: TGCGCCAGCAGCTTGCAGGGTTTGGAGAATGAGCAGTTCTTC.

The CDR3 DNA reads TGCGCCAGCAGCTTGGCCGTGCAGCGTGCCGGGGAGCTGTTTTTT. It yields the protein CASSLAVQRAGELFF. The V call is TRBV5-1, the J call TRBJ2-2, with D uncertain. The CDR3 is 15 residues long. Per the germline V gene, CDR1 is SGHRS and CDR2 is YFSETQ. Trimming removed 0 bases at V and 6 bases at J, with 12 bases between.

For this clone: This is likely an artifact of a read error, given a far larger clone one base away. The sample holds other DNA sequences that translate to the same CDR3. This chain links TRBV18 with TRBJ2-2; D tentatively fits TRBD1 or TRBD2 (5 bases each). The V gene's germline CDR1 is KGHSH and CDR2 LQKENI. The CDR3 spans 14 residues. Trimming pared 3 bases from V and 0 bases from J, leaving 5 bases between. The CDR3: CASSPGPNTGELFF. CDR3 DNA sequence: TGTGCCAGCTCACCGGGACCGAACACCGGGGAGCTGTTTTTT.

The chain is built from TRBV7-6 and TRBJ2-1, with D perhaps given as TRBD1 or TRBD2 (6 bases each). Germline values: CDR1 SGHVS, CDR2 FNYEAQ. Trimming left V 5 bases short and J 5 bases short, with 22 bases between. CDR3 length equals 17 residues. In DNA, the CDR3 is TGTGCCAGCAGCACGGACGGGTGGGGGGCCAACAACAATGAGCAGTTCTTC. Protein product: CASSTDGWGANNNEQFF. Based on the CDR3 plus reference TRBV7-6 and TRBJ2-1, the full variable domain is GAGVSQSPRYKVTKRGQDVALRCDPISGHVSLYWYRQALGQGPEFLTYFNYEAQQDKSGLPNDRFSAERPEGSISTLTIQRTEQRDSAMYRCASSTDGWGANNNEQFFGPGTRLTVL.

This chain joins TRBV7-5 and TRBJ1-2; the table calls TRBD1, which could not be checked here. TRBV7-5 is described as a pseudogene. CDR3 length: 11 amino acids. The CDR3 bases are TGTGCCAGAAGCAGAACAGCTGGCTACACCTTC. This encodes CARSRTAGYTF.

The chain recombines TRBV29-1 with TRBJ2-5; 8 bases are a match to TRBD1. Germline CDR1 reads SQVTM; CDR2 reads ANQGSEA. V shed 1 base, J shed 4 bases, and the junction held 2 bases outside the gene matches. This CDR3 region has 13 residues. The CDR3 nucleotides read TGCAGCGTTGAAGGTCAGGGGGCAGAGACCCAGTACTTC. Protein: CSVEGQGAETQYF.

The V and J genes are TRBV9 and TRBJ1-2, with D hard to call. The ends were cut back, 7 bases at V and 1 base at J, with 11 bases in the middle. CDR1 and CDR2 (germline): SGDLS, YYNGEE. This CDR3 contains 13 residues. CDR3 in amino acids: CASDRGFNYGYTF. The DNA of the CDR3 is TGTGCCAGCGACCGAGGCTTTAACTATGGCTACACCTTC.